One sample yielded the 10 T cell receptor beta chains listed below, sequenced in a study of shared T cell receptors in the human thymus. This table comes from immunoSEQ multiplex PCR, and its TCRdb copy is limited to in-frame clones, with some not included. The sample records 700,000 or so clones, approximately 83% being singletons. The same specimen was also included in a second study, on human thymus T cells.

Sequencing used thymocytes. All receptors come from a girl less than two years old with a congenital heart defect.

This chain connects TRBV6-1 to TRBJ2-7, with 7 bases lining up with TRBD1. The V and J ends lost 10 bases and 7 bases, in that order; junction bases with no gene match: 13. The germline gives CDR1 MNHNS, CDR2 SASEGT. The CDR3 sequence is 13 residues long. Here the CDR3 DNA reads TGTGCCATCCCAAGCGAGGGGGCGAGGGAGCAGTACTTC. It specifies CAIPSEGAREQYF.

This clone is a singleton in its sample. This chain uses TRBV27 with TRBJ2-1; no clear D. Germline values: CDR1 MNHEY, CDR2 SMNVEV (reference sequence). V lost 5 bases, J lost 2 bases, and 10 bases lay in between. The CDR3 loop spans 14 amino acids. The CDR3 sequence is CASSVGRPYNEQFF. As DNA, the CDR3 is TGTGCCAGCAGTGTGGGCCGCCCCTACAATGAGCAGTTCTTC.

In nucleotides, the CDR3 is TGTGCCAGCAGCTTAGAGCAGGGTGTGCCCTACGAGCAGTACTTC. It translates to CASSLEQGVPYEQYF. The chain uses TRBV7-6 and TRBJ2-7, with a tentative D call TRBD1 (5 bases). The germline V and J ends were trimmed by 1 base and 2 bases, with 12 bases remaining between them. The germline gives CDR1 SGHVS, CDR2 FNYEAQ. This CDR3 contains 15 residues. The entire variable domain, with the rest obtained from reference TRBV7-6 and TRBJ2-7, is as follows: GAGVSQSPRYKVTKRGQDVALRCDPISGHVSLYWYRQALGQGPEFLTYFNYEAQQDKSGLPNDRFSAERPEGSISTLTIQRTEQRDSAMYRCASSLEQGVPYEQYFGPGTRLTVT.

The J gene is TRBJ1-1, the V gene TRBV11-2; 7 bases match TRBD1. Trimming at V came to 6 bases and at J to 5 bases, leaving 12 bases not matched to a gene. The CDR3 length is 15 residues. Germline V CDR1 and CDR2: SGHAT, FQNNGV. The CDR3 DNA reads as TGTGCCAGCAGTTCTTCTTCGACAGGGAGGACTGAAGCTTTCTTT. This translates into CASSSSSTGRTEAFF.

The rearrangement links TRBV11-2 to TRBJ1-4; D is ambiguous. In germline, CDR1 is SGHAT, CDR2 FQNNGV. Trimming pared 5 bases from V and 14 bases from J, leaving 33 bases between. The CDR3 spans 18 residues. The CDR3 is CASSRGSPLMKKPVPLFF. The CDR3 DNA reads TGTGCCAGCAGCCGAGGGTCCCCCTTAATGAAAAAACCCGTGCCCCTGTTTTTT.

V is TRBV5-4 and J is TRBJ2-3, with 10 bases matching TRBD2. The V gene's germline CDR1 is SGHNT and CDR2 YYREEE (reference sequence). V lost 1 base, J lost 4 bases, and 3 bases stayed unmatched. The CDR3 length is 15 residues. Written as DNA, the CDR3 is TGTGCCAGCAGCTTGCCGGGACTAGCGTCAGATACGCAGTATTTT. It codes for CASSLPGLASDTQYF.

J is TRBJ2-1 and V is TRBV19; D perhaps matches TRBD2 (6 bases). CDR3 length: 16 amino acids. In germline, CDR1 is LNHDA, CDR2 SQIVND (reference sequence). Trimming cost V 5 bases and J 7 bases, with 21 bases left between them. CDR3 residues: CASSVATRGGINEQFF. Here the CDR3 DNA reads TGTGCCAGTAGTGTGGCCACGAGGGGAGGTATTAATGAGCAGTTCTTC.

J is TRBJ2-2 and V is TRBV27; TRBD1 agrees at 7 bases. Losses at the gene ends were 4 bases for V and 2 bases for J; bases not matched to a gene: 7. The CDR3 covers 16 residues. The germline V gene encodes CDR1 MNHEY and CDR2 SMNVEV (reference sequence). CDR3 in amino acids: CASSYRTGLNTGELFF. The CDR3 DNA sequence: TGTGCCAGCAGTTATCGGACAGGACTTAACACCGGGGAGCTGTTTTTT.

The V call is TRBV19, the J call TRBJ2-3; 7 positions match TRBD1. V lost 0 bases to trimming and J lost 0 bases; unmatched junction nucleotides: 18. CDR3 length: 21 amino acids. Germline CDR1 is LNHDA and CDR2 is SQIVND (reference sequence). The CDR3 is CASSIDFFRQGGMVSTDTQYF. The CDR3, as DNA: TGTGCCAGTAGTATAGATTTCTTCCGACAGGGTGGGATGGTTAGCACAGATACGCAGTATTTT.

This rearrangement joins TRBV28 to TRBJ1-5; possible D gene TRBD1, 5 bases. CDR3 length equals 14 residues. Trimming left V 5 bases short and J 3 bases short, with 11 bases between. The germline V gene encodes CDR1 MDHEN and CDR2 SYDVKM. For the CDR3, the DNA is TGTGCCAGCAGTACCGGACAAGCCAATCAGCCCCAGCATTTT. It codes for CASSTGQANQPQHF.